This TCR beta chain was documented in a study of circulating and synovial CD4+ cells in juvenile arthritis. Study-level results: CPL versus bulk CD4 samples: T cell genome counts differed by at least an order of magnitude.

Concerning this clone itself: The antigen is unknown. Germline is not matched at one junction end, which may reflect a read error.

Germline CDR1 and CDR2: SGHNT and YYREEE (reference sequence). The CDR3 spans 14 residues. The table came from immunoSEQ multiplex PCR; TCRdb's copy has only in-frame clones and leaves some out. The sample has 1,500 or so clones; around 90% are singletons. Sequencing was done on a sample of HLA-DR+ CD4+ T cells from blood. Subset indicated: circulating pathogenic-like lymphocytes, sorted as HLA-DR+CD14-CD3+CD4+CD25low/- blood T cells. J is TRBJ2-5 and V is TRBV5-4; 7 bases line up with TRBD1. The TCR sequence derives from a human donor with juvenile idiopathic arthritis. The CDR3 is CASSVPTGQGTQYF. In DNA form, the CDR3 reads TGTGCCAGCAGCGTCCCGACAGGGCAAGGGACCCAGTACTTC.